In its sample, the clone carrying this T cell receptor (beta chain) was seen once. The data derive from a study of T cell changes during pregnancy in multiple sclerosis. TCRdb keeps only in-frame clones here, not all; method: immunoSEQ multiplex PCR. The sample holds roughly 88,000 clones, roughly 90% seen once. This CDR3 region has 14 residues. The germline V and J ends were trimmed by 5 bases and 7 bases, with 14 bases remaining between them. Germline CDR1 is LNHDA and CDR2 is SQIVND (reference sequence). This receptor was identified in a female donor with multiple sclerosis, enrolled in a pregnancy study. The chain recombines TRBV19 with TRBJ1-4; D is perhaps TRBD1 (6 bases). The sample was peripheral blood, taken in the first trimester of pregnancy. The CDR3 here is CASSQQGSGEKLFF. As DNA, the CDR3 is TGTGCCAGTAGTCAACAGGGATCGGGTGAAAAACTGTTTTTT.